The source of this TCR beta chain is a study of blood T cell repertoires in COVID-19. About the study: There were acute and convalescent COVID-19 samples, and they came from the United States, Italy and Spain. T cells, B-cell-depleted T cells, or PBMCs provided the cDNA or gDNA that served as material.

The authors' processing: Reference gene primer amplification in the assay estimated nucleated cell counts. The method was immunoSEQ multiplex PCR; TCRdb's version includes in-frame clones alone and lacks a portion of them. That table furnishes V, J and clone size, whereas the DNA furnished D and trimming. This table has about 360,000 clones, 81% appearing once. This CDR3 contains 17 residues. The V and J ends lost 5 bases and 9 bases respectively, with 25 bases between them. The V gene's germline CDR1 is MNHNY and CDR2 SVGAGI (reference sequence). The TCR comes from a human donor with acute or convalescent COVID-19. The donor label of this sample is uncertain. The J gene is TRBJ1-4, the V gene TRBV6-6; D is uncertain. The specimen sequenced was peripheral blood. The CDR3 DNA is TGTGCCAGCAGTCTCCAACCGCGACTTCCCGCGGCGAAAAAACTGTTTTTT. This gives the protein CASSLQPRLPAAKKLFF.